Presented here are 32 T cell receptor beta chains from one specimen sequenced in a study of T-cell reconstitution after alpha-beta-depleted transplantation in children. Preparing the TCRbeta library involved the use of unique molecular identifiers. TCRdb re-analysed the PCR reads in MiXCR, keeping a single row per CDR3 protein. The data hold around 580,000 distinct CDR3 sequences, with under 30% observed a single time. The sequencing used PBMCs, mostly from graft donor cells, collected 360 days after TCRalphabeta/CD19-depleted stem cell transplant. All receptors come from a boy less than two years old who had a stem cell transplant for acute myeloid leukemia, so the T cells may come from the graft donor.

This clonotype has only one observation. In DNA, the CDR3 is TGTGCCAGCAGAGCGGGGGGCTTCCCTTACGAGCAGTACGTC. Translated, it gives CASRAGGFPYEQYV. This chain links TRBV6-1 with TRBJ2-7; 9 nucleotides match TRBD2. The CDR3 sequence is 14 residues long. Unmatched junction bases numbered 7, after V lost 6 bases and J lost 4 bases. Per the germline V gene, CDR1 is MNHNS and CDR2 is SASEGT.

This chain joins TRBV20-1 and TRBJ2-7; 7 bases line up with TRBD1. Germline V gives CDR1 DFQATT, CDR2 SNEGSKA (reference sequence). CDR3 size: 14 residues. The V and J ends lost 1 base and 5 bases, in that order; junction bases with no gene match: 8. CDR3 nucleotides: TGCAGTGCTAGAGGATCGGACAGGTTGAACGAGCAGTACTTC. It translates to CSARGSDRLNEQYF.

This clonotype was counted only a few times. The DNA of the CDR3 is TGTGCCAGCAGGCAATACAGGGGATACGAGCAGTACGTC. Translation gives CASRQYRGYEQYV. The chain combines TRBV7-2 with TRBJ2-7; TRBD1 aligns across 7 bases. The V gene end was trimmed by 6 bases and the J gene end by 4 bases; junction bases not matched to a gene: 6. Per the germline V gene, CDR1 is SGHTA and CDR2 is FQGNSA. This CDR3 has 13 amino acids.

This clonotype was recorded many times. In DNA form, the CDR3 reads TGCAGTGCTAGAGATTTAGAGACACCCACAGATACGCAGTATTTT. This encodes CSARDLETPTDTQYF. The genes are TRBV20-1 and TRBJ2-3; D unresolved. V lost 0 bases and J lost 2, with 12 bases in between. This CDR3 is 15 amino acids long. Germline V CDR1 and CDR2: DFQATT, SNEGSKA (reference sequence).

The chain has TRBV5-1 and TRBJ2-7; D may correspond to TRBD1 or TRBD2 (7 bases each). The CDR3 contains 15 residues. V lost 3 bases to trimming and J lost 6 bases, with 19 bases between them. Per the germline V gene, CDR1 is SGHRS and CDR2 is YFSETQ. CDR3 bases: TGCGCCAGCAGCTCGCAGACAGGGAGGGTCTCCGAGCAGTACTTC. Translated, it gives CASSSQTGRVSEQYF.

This clonotype occurred many times. The V call is TRBV28, the J call TRBJ1-5; no definite D call. The CDR3 totals 16 residues. Trimming removed 2 bases from V and 3 bases from J, with 14 bases in between. Germline V lookup: CDR1 MDHEN, CDR2 SYDVKM. DNA of the CDR3: TGTGCCAGCAGTTTAATTGAGGAACAGTTCAATCAGCCCCAGCATTTT. This sequence encodes CASSLIEEQFNQPQHF.

This chain joins TRBV7-9 and TRBJ2-1, with D perhaps matching TRBD1 (5 bases). The V end was cut by 5 bases, the J end by 16 bases, with 12 bases between. This CDR3 contains 10 residues. The germline gives CDR1 SEHNR, CDR2 FQNEAQ (reference sequence). CDR3 in DNA: TGTGCCAGCAGCGGGTCCCAGGGATTCTTC. As protein: CASSGSQGFF.

This clonotype was detected a few times. The chain uses TRBV20-1 and TRBJ2-7; 8 bases are shared with TRBD1. The junction had 4 bases not matched to a gene; V was cut back by 6 bases and J by 3 bases. CDR1 is DFQATT, CDR2 SNEGSKA, per germline (reference sequence). CDR3 length equals 12 residues. The CDR3 coding sequence is TGCAGTGCCGGACAGGGTTACTACGAGCAGTACTTC. Its protein product is CSAGQGYYEQYF.

This clonotype occurred many times. V usage is TRBV12-3 or TRBV12-4 and J usage is TRBJ2-1, with D tentatively TRBD2 (6 bases). This CDR3 spans 17 amino acids. The V end lost 3 bases, the J end lost 2 bases, and 17 bases lay between the germline ends. The CDR3 coding sequence is TGTGCCAGCAGTTTCGTCTCTGGGGGGAAAACCTACAATGAGCAGTTCTTC. Translation: CASSFVSGGKTYNEQFF.

The rearrangement joins TRBV12-3 or TRBV12-4 to TRBJ2-5; 8 nucleotides align to TRBD2. The CDR3 loop spans 16 amino acids. V was clipped by 1 base and J by 2 bases; unmatched bases: 6. The CDR3 nucleotides are TGTGCCAGCAGTTTAGACAGCGGGGGTCTTCAAGAGACCCAGTACTTC. Its translation is CASSLDSGGLQETQYF.

This clonotype was recorded a few times. This chain connects TRBV20-1 to TRBJ1-2; D may be TRBD1 (6 bases). The ends were cut back, 5 bases at V and 3 bases at J, with 19 bases in the middle. The CDR3 consists of 15 residues. From germline, CDR1 is DFQATT and CDR2 SNEGSKA (reference sequence). CDR3 sequence reads: CSALEAGAGDYGYTF. DNA for the CDR3: TGCAGTGCTCTGGAGGCGGGGGCGGGTGACTATGGCTACACCTTC.

This clonotype was detected only a few times. The chain is built from TRBV4-2 and TRBJ2-1; weak D call: TRBD2 (6 bases). Germline V CDR1 and CDR2: LGHNA, YNFKEQ. V dropped 1 base and J dropped 0 bases, with 16 bases sitting between them. The CDR3 length is 18 residues. This CDR3 is CASSQGSGGDSSYNEQFF. The CDR3 DNA reads TGTGCCAGCAGCCAAGGATCTGGCGGGGATAGCTCCTACAATGAGCAGTTCTTC.

This clonotype was counted at least ten times. The chain has TRBV29-1 and TRBJ1-2; the D gene is possibly TRBD1 (5 bases). Germline V gene data show CDR1 as SQVTM and CDR2 as ANQGSEA. This CDR3 has 14 amino acids. V was shortened by 5 bases and J by 5 bases, with 18 bases between the two germline ends. Here the CDR3 DNA reads TGCAGCGTTAAGGGCCAAGGGGATGGATATGGCTACACCTTC. Its translation: CSVKGQGDGYGYTF.

This clonotype has a count of ten or more. The chain couples TRBV20-1 to TRBJ2-5; a possible D gene is TRBD2 (5 bases). This CDR3 spans 13 amino acids. Trimming removed 4 bases at V and 3 bases at J, with 12 bases between. Germline loops: CDR1 DFQATT, CDR2 SNEGSKA (reference sequence). CDR3 nucleotides: TGCAGTGCTACCGAGGGCGCCGAAGAGACCCAGTACTTC. Its translation is CSATEGAEETQYF.

This clonotype showed up just a few times. This chain uses TRBV20-1 with TRBJ2-5; 10 nucleotides align to TRBD2. The CDR3 loop spans 14 amino acids. Germline loops: CDR1 DFQATT, CDR2 SNEGSKA (reference sequence). Losses at the gene ends were 5 bases for V and 4 bases for J; bases not matched to a gene: 7. CDR3 amino acids: CSAGASGGRETQYF. CDR3 sequence (DNA): TGCAGTGCTGGTGCTAGCGGGGGCCGAGAGACCCAGTACTTC.

This clonotype showed up many times. V is TRBV6-5 and J is TRBJ1-5, with a tentative D call TRBD1 (5 bases). The germline V and J ends were trimmed by 5 bases and 2 bases, with 13 bases remaining between them. Per germline, CDR1 MNHEY and CDR2 SVGAGI. The CDR3 contains 15 residues. The CDR3 region is CASSTGGMGNQPQHF. DNA for the CDR3: TGTGCCAGCAGTACGGGGGGAATGGGCAATCAGCCCCAGCATTTT.

This clonotype was picked up many times. In nucleotides, the CDR3 is TGTGCCAGCAGTTTCGACAGTGACTACGAGCAGTACTTC. This encodes CASSFDSDYEQYF. The chain is built from TRBV27 and TRBJ2-7; weak D call: TRBD1 (5 bases). CDR3 length: 13 amino acids. The germline V gene has CDR1 MNHEY and CDR2 SMNVEV (reference sequence). The V and J ends lost 3 bases and 3 bases respectively, with 9 bases between them.

A single count supports this clonotype. The gene calls are TRBV7-9 and TRBJ1-1; 7 bases agree with TRBD1. Germline CDR1 and CDR2: SEHNR and FQNEAQ (reference sequence). V lost 6 bases and J lost 1; bases outside the gene matches: 8. The CDR3 runs 15 residues. The CDR3 DNA follows: TGTGCCAGCAGTTCTGCCGGGACAGAGAACACTGAAGCTTTCTTT. It encodes CASSSAGTENTEAFF. Supplemented by reference TRBV7-9 and TRBJ1-1, the full variable domain reads DTGVSQNPRHKITKRGQNVTFRCDPISEHNRLYWYRQTLGQGPEFLTYFQNEAQLEKSRLLSDRFSAERPKGSFSTLEIQRTEQGDSAMYLCASSSAGTENTEAFFGQGTRLTVV.

This clonotype was observed many times. The chain is built from TRBV27 and TRBJ2-7, with D perhaps being TRBD1 or TRBD2 (5 bases each). The length of the CDR3 is 13 residues. CDR1 is MNHEY and CDR2 is SMNVEV in the germline V gene (reference sequence). Deletions cut 8 bases from V and 2 bases from J, with 13 bases between. CDR3 residues: CASGDPATYEQYF. DNA of the CDR3: TGTGCCAGCGGGGACCCGGCAACCTACGAGCAGTACTTC.

This clonotype was counted a few times. DNA of the CDR3: TGTGCCAGCAGCTTAGTTTCCTCGGCCTACGAGCAGTACTTC. Its translation: CASSLVSSAYEQYF. This chain connects TRBV7-9 to TRBJ2-7; D ambiguous. This CDR3 has 14 amino acids. With 1 base removed from V and 2 bases from J, the gap between germline ends came to 9 bases. Germline V lookup: CDR1 SEHNR, CDR2 FQNEAQ (reference sequence). The variable domain in full, with the rest retrieved from reference TRBV7-9 and TRBJ2-7, is DTGVSQNPRHKITKRGQNVTFRCDPISEHNRLYWYRQTLGQGPEFLTYFQNEAQLEKSRLLSDRFSAERPKGSFSTLEIQRTEQGDSAMYLCASSLVSSAYEQYFGPGTRLTVT.

This CDR3 is CASSESAYGAYNEQFF. The CDR3 nucleotides are TGTGCCAGCAGTGAGTCGGCATACGGCGCCTACAATGAGCAGTTCTTC. This chain links TRBV2 with TRBJ2-1; D unresolved. Germline lookup yields CDR1 SNHLY and CDR2 FYNNEI. V was cut by 3 bases and J by 2 bases, with 14 bases left in between. The CDR3 is 16 residues long.

This sequence joins TRBV4-2 and TRBJ2-7, with no clear D. Germline lookup yields CDR1 LGHNA and CDR2 YNFKEQ. This CDR3 has 15 amino acids. V lost 0 bases and J lost 2, with 11 bases in between. CDR3 nucleotides: TGTGCCAGCAGCCAAGATATCGTCAGCACCTACGAGCAGTACGTC. It translates to CASSQDIVSTYEQYV.

The gene calls are TRBV7-8 and TRBJ2-5, with TRBD1 matching 7 bases. Germline values: CDR1 SGHVS, CDR2 FQNEAQ. The J segment lost 3 bases and the V segment lost 5 bases, leaving 6 bases of the junction unmatched. There are 14 residues in the CDR3. CDR3 loop: CASSLQTGKETQYF. CDR3 coding DNA: TGTGCCAGCAGCCTACAGACAGGGAAAGAGACCCAGTACTTC.

This clonotype was recorded many times. This chain links TRBV29-1 with TRBJ1-1; TRBD1 matches 10 bases. Germline V gene data show CDR1 as SQVTM and CDR2 as ANQGSEA. The CDR3 spans 14 residues. The J segment lost 8 bases and the V segment lost 3 bases, leaving 9 bases of the junction unmatched. CDR3 loop: CSVDPGTGDLEAFF. CDR3 coding DNA: TGCAGCGTTGACCCCGGGACAGGGGACCTAGAAGCTTTCTTT. Filled out from reference TRBV29-1 and TRBJ1-1, the complete variable domain reads SAVISQKPSRDICQRGTSLTIQCQVDSQVTMMFWYRQQPGQSLTLIATANQGSEATYESGFVIDKFPISRPNLTFSTLTVSNMSPEDSSIYLCSVDPGTGDLEAFFGQGTRLTVV.

V gene TRBV27 combines with J gene TRBJ2-2, with 10 bases fitting TRBD2. J was trimmed by 7 bases and V by 2 bases; bases with no gene match: 13. Germline-derived CDR1 and CDR2 are MNHEY and SMNVEV (reference sequence). CDR3 length equals 18 residues. The CDR3 spells CASSLPSGGALRIGELFF. The CDR3 region has the DNA TGTGCCAGCAGTTTACCCAGCGGGGGGGCCTTGCGTATCGGGGAGCTGTTTTTT.

V usage is TRBV6-5 and J usage is TRBJ1-1; the D gene is possibly TRBD1 (5 bases). The V gene's germline CDR1 is MNHEY and CDR2 SVGAGI. This CDR3 is built from 15 residues. Trimming stripped 0 bases from V and 0 bases from J, with 8 bases between. CDR3 sequence reads: CASSYSRQMNTEAFF. The CDR3 nucleotides are TGTGCCAGCAGTTACTCGAGACAGATGAACACTGAAGCTTTCTTT.

The chain combines TRBV5-6 with TRBJ2-7; D unresolved. The CDR3 loop spans 17 amino acids. Germline V gene data show CDR1 as SGHDT and CDR2 as YYEEEE. Trimming shortened V by 4 bases and J by 2 bases, and 22 bases separated the two germline ends. CDR3 DNA sequence: TGTGCCAGCAGCCTCAGTCGAACCAACAGCGATACCTACGAGCAGTACGTC. Translated, it gives CASSLSRTNSDTYEQYV.

The J gene is TRBJ2-1, the V gene TRBV7-3; the D gene is possibly TRBD2 (7 bases). From germline, CDR1 is SGHTA and CDR2 FQGTGA. V lost 1 base and J 9 bases, leaving 13 bases between the germline ends. CDR3 length: 14 residues. CDR3 nucleotides: TGTGCCAGCAGCTTAAGAGGGGGGGAAGTTGAGCAGTTCTTC. Translation gives CASSLRGGEVEQFF. Together with reference TRBV7-3 and TRBJ2-1, the CDR3 gives the full variable domain: GAGVSQTPSNKVTEKGKYVELRCDPISGHTALYWYRQSLGQGPEFLIYFQGTGAADDSGLPNDRFFAVRPEGSVSTLKIQRTERGDSAVYLCASSLRGGEVEQFFGPGTRLTVL.

This rearrangement joins TRBV6-2 or TRBV6-3 to TRBJ1-1; 7 bases are a match to TRBD1. Germline loops: CDR1 MNHEY, CDR2 SVGEGT. This CDR3 comprises 15 residues. The trim removed 4 bases at V and 0 bases at J, leaving 5 bases unmatched. The CDR3 loop reads CASSSETGMNTEAFF. CDR3 DNA: TGTGCCAGCAGTTCCGAGACAGGGATGAACACTGAAGCTTTCTTT.

This clonotype was seen a handful of times. The chain carries TRBV29-1 and TRBJ1-1, with D perhaps TRBD1 (5 bases). The CDR3 contains 13 residues. Trimming removed 3 bases from V and 3 bases from J, with 11 bases in between. Germline CDR1 SQVTM, CDR2 ANQGSEA. CDR3 residues: CSVDRALDTEAFF. The CDR3, as DNA: TGCAGCGTTGACAGGGCATTGGACACTGAAGCTTTCTTT.

V is TRBV7-8 and J is TRBJ2-6, with D uncertain. The germline CDR1 and CDR2 sequences are SGHVS and FQNEAQ. The length of the CDR3 is 19 residues. Trimming pared 0 bases from V and 0 bases from J, leaving 15 bases between. Here the CDR3 DNA reads TGTGCCAGCAGCTTAGCGCGAACCAACACCTTCTCTGGGGCCAACGTCCTGACTTTC. Translated: CASSLARTNTFSGANVLTF. The whole variable domain, remainder taken from reference TRBV7-8 and TRBJ2-6, is GAGVSQSPRYKVAKRGQDVALRCDPISGHVSLFWYQQALGQGPEFLTYFQNEAQLDKSGLPSDRFFAERPEGSVSTLKIQRTQQEDSAVYLCASSLARTNTFSGANVLTFGAGSRLTVL.

The chain joins TRBV21-1 to TRBJ1-1. TRBV21-1 is designated a pseudogene. The CDR3 sequence is 14 residues long. The CDR3 nucleotides are TGTGCCAGCCGAAGGACTGCCCGAAGAACTGAAGCTTTCTTT. This codes for CASRRTARRTEAFF.